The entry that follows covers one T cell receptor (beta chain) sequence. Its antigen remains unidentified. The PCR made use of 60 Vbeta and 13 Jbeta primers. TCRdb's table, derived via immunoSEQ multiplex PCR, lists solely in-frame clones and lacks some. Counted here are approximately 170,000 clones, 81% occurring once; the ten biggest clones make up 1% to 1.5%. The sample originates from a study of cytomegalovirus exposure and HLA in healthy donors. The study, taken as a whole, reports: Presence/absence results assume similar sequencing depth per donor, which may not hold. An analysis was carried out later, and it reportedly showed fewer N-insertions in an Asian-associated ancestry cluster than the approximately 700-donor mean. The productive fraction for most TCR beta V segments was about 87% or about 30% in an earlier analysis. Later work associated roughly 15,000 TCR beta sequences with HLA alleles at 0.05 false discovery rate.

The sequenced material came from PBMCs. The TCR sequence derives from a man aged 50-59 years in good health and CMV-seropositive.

CDR3 sequence reads: CASSYGSQETQYF. Here the CDR3 DNA reads TGTGCCAGCAGTTACGGCAGTCAAGAGACCCAGTACTTC. The chain combines TRBV6-6 with TRBJ2-5; D remains unclear. Germline CDR1 reads MNHNY; CDR2 reads SVGAGI (reference sequence). This CDR3 region has 13 residues. The V gene lost 2 bases and the J gene lost 2 bases, with 6 bases spanning the gap.